One sample yielded the 32 T cell receptor beta chains listed below, sequenced in a study of CD8+CD57+ T cells in acquired aplastic anemia. The use of genomic DNA as template underpinned the TCR beta VDJ and CDR3 profiling. From the reads, TCRdb called clonotypes with MiXCR, one entry per CDR3 protein. The data contain some 150,000 distinct CDR3 sequences, roughly 54% of them seen just once; the ten biggest clones take up approximately 12%. Patients included in sequencing had previously demonstrated CD8+CD57+ cell expansion by flow cytometry. Input material: sorted CD4+, CD8+, or CD8+CD57+ T cells (not recorded which) from PBMCs. The source of these receptors is a human donor with aplastic anemia.

This clonotype was seen only a few times. A read error is possible here, since a much larger clone lies one base away. The rearrangement uses TRBV7-9 and TRBJ2-7, with 7 positions matching TRBD1. Germline CDR1 SEHNR, CDR2 FQNEAQ (reference sequence). The CDR3 has 14 residues. The CDR3 protein is CAGSLGTVPYEQYF. DNA of the CDR3: TGTGCCGGCAGCTTAGGGACAGTCCCCTACGAGCAGTACTTC.

This chain uses TRBV3-1 with TRBJ2-7, with D tentatively TRBD2 (6 bases). Germline CDR1 reads LGHDT; CDR2 reads YNNKEL (reference sequence). The CDR3 covers 14 residues. Trimming cost V 3 bases and J 2 bases, with 11 bases left between them. The CDR3 bases are TGTGCCAGCAGCCACGAAGGAGGGGCCTACGAGCAGTACTTC. Protein product: CASSHEGGAYEQYF.

J is TRBJ1-6 and V is TRBV7-3; a weak D match, TRBD1 (5 bases). The CDR3 length is 13 residues. From germline, CDR1 is SGHTA and CDR2 FQGTGA. The V and J ends lost 6 bases and 6 bases respectively, with 9 bases between them. The DNA of the CDR3 is TGTGCCAGCAGTGTGGACACTAATTCACCCCTCCACTTT. Its translation is CASSVDTNSPLHF.

This clonotype was seen many times. V gene TRBV6-4 combines with J gene TRBJ2-3, with TRBD2 identical over 8 bases. This CDR3 has 14 residues. Trimming at V came to 4 bases and at J to 1 base, leaving 1 base not matched to a gene. Germline V gives CDR1 MRHNA, CDR2 SNTAGT. The DNA of the CDR3 is TGTGCCAGCAGTGGTAGCGGGGGCACAGATACGCAGTATTTT. It translates to CASSGSGGTDTQYF.

There are many counts of this clonotype. CDR3 DNA sequence: TGTGCCAGCAGCTTGGGCAGCCACAATGAGCAGTTCTTC. Translating it yields CASSLGSHNEQFF. This sequence joins TRBV5-4 and TRBJ2-1; D is uncertain. V lost 0 bases to trimming and J lost 5 bases, with 6 bases between them. CDR3 size: 13 residues. Germline V lookup: CDR1 SGHNT, CDR2 YYREEE (reference sequence).

This clonotype has just one count. The CDR3 loop is CASSLDRGPGNYGYTF. The CDR3 DNA reads as TGTGCCAGCAGCTTAGACAGGGGGCCCGGTAACTATGGCTACACCTTC. This chain uses TRBV11-1 with TRBJ1-2; 9 positions agree with TRBD1. CDR1 and CDR2 (germline): SGHAT, FQDESV (reference sequence). The ends lost 1 base at V and 1 base at J; junction bases unmatched: 4. The CDR3 runs to 16 residues.

The chain couples TRBV5-4 to TRBJ2-3; 16 bases map to TRBD2. The V gene's germline CDR1 is SGHNT and CDR2 YYREEE (reference sequence). This CDR3 spans 18 amino acids. The V gene end was trimmed by 3 bases and the J gene end by 0 bases; junction bases not matched to a gene: 4. CDR3 in amino acids: CASSWGLAGGRSTDTQYF. CDR3 bases: TGTGCCAGCAGCTGGGGACTAGCGGGGGGGCGGAGCACAGATACGCAGTATTTT.

Ten or more counts support this clonotype. V gene TRBV18 combines with J gene TRBJ1-2; no clear D. This CDR3 comprises 18 residues. V shed 2 bases and J shed 5 bases, with 24 bases lying between them. Germline assignment: CDR1 KGHSH and CDR2 LQKENI. Written as DNA, the CDR3 is TGTGCCAGCTCACCAGGGCCCCCCTTCCTGGAGGACCCTTATGGCTACACCTTC. Its translation is CASSPGPPFLEDPYGYTF.

The chain has TRBV20-1 and TRBJ1-2; D gene ambiguous. CDR3 length equals 16 residues. Trimming cost V 1 base and J 5 bases, with 20 bases left between them. Per the germline V gene, CDR1 is DFQATT and CDR2 is SNEGSKA (reference sequence). CDR3 nucleotide sequence: TGCAGTGCTAGAGGTGGTCAGGACGGAAACCATTATGGCTACACCTTC. This encodes CSARGGQDGNHYGYTF.

The chain uses TRBV20-1 and TRBJ2-3; the D call may be TRBD1 or TRBD2 (5 bases each). The CDR3 has 12 residues. Trimming took 5 bases from V and 4 from J, leaving 10 bases between them. Germline CDR1 and CDR2: DFQATT and SNEGSKA (reference sequence). CDR3: CSASGSADTQYF. The CDR3 nucleotides read TGCAGTGCTTCAGGGAGCGCAGATACGCAGTATTTT.

The rearrangement uses TRBV10-3 and TRBJ2-7; a weak D match, TRBD2 (6 bases). Germline CDR1 is ENHRY and CDR2 is SYGVKD. The length of the CDR3 is 12 residues. Between the trimmed V and J ends, which lost 2 bases and 6 bases, there was a span of 8 bases. CDR3 nucleotides: TGTGCCATCAGTGAGGGGGGGAGCGAGCAGTACTTC. This gives the protein CAISEGGSEQYF.

The chain uses TRBV4-2 and TRBJ2-1; weak D call: TRBD1 (6 bases). V was pared by 4 bases and J by 6 bases, with 19 bases between. Germline V gene sequence: CDR1 LGHNA, CDR2 YNFKEQ. This CDR3 is built from 16 residues. This chain's CDR3 is CASSPTPGVLFNEQFF. Here the CDR3 DNA reads TGTGCCAGCAGCCCTACCCCAGGGGTCTTGTTCAATGAGCAGTTCTTC.

The V gene is TRBV9, the J gene TRBJ2-3; 8 nucleotides line up with TRBD2. CDR1 is SGDLS and CDR2 is YYNGEE in the germline V gene. The CDR3 runs to 15 residues. After removal of 4 bases from V and 6 bases from J, the junction contained 10 bases not matched to a gene. The CDR3 sequence: CASSQLSGAGDTQYF. In DNA form, the CDR3 reads TGTGCCAGCAGCCAACTTAGCGGGGCGGGGGATACGCAGTATTTT. Variable domain in full (rest from reference TRBV9 and TRBJ2-3): DSGVTQTPKHLITATGQRVTLRCSPRSGDLSVYWYQQSLDQGLQFLIQYYNGEERAKGNILERFSAQQFPDLHSELNLSSLELGDSALYFCASSQLSGAGDTQYFGPGTRLTVL.

About this clonotype itself: The junction shows a germline mismatch at one end, possibly a read error. In nucleotides, the CDR3 is TGTGCCAGCAGTGAGACAGGGGGAAGCAATCAGCCCCAGCATTTT. This gives the protein CASSETGGSNQPQHF. This chain links TRBV24-1 with TRBJ1-5; 9 bases map to TRBD1. The CDR3 spans 15 residues. CDR1 and CDR2 (germline): KGHDR, SFDVKD.

The chain employs TRBV10-3 and TRBJ2-7; a possible D gene is TRBD2 (6 bases). This CDR3 is built from 14 residues. The germline CDR1 and CDR2 sequences are ENHRY and SYGVKD. V was pared by 6 bases and J by 3 bases, with 15 bases between. The CDR3 DNA sequence: TGTGCCATCAGCCCGGGACTCCAAGGCTACGAGCAGTACTTC. Its translation: CAISPGLQGYEQYF.

This clonotype was observed many times. This chain uses TRBV7-6 with TRBJ2-7; unclear D gene. Trimming took off 1 base at V and 3 bases at J, with 7 bases between the two ends. This CDR3 is 13 amino acids long. Germline lookup yields CDR1 SGHVS and CDR2 FNYEAQ. The CDR3 DNA follows: TGTGCCAGCAGCTTAGGAGTCGGCTACGAGCAGTACTTC. The encoded protein is CASSLGVGYEQYF. The full variable domain, in which reference TRBV7-6 and TRBJ2-7 provide the parts outside the CDR3, is GAGVSQSPRYKVTKRGQDVALRCDPISGHVSLYWYRQALGQGPEFLTYFNYEAQQDKSGLPNDRFSAERPEGSISTLTIQRTEQRDSAMYRCASSLGVGYEQYFGPGTRLTVT.

The chain joins TRBV14 to TRBJ2-7; 11 bases are shared with TRBD2. CDR1 is SGHDN, CDR2 FVKESK, per germline. V was pared by 4 bases and J by 3 bases, with 11 bases of the junction left unmatched. The CDR3 is made up of 17 amino acids. The DNA for the CDR3 is TGTGCCAGCAGCCCCCGACTAGCGGGGCCTCTACACTACGAGCAGTACTTC. Its translation is CASSPRLAGPLHYEQYF.

This clonotype was seen many times. For the CDR3, the DNA is TGTGCCAGCAGCTTGGCGGCTAGCGGCTCCTACGAGCAGTACTTC. This codes for CASSLAASGSYEQYF. The J gene is TRBJ2-7, the V gene TRBV5-4, with 7 bases matching TRBD2. The germline gives CDR1 SGHNT, CDR2 YYREEE (reference sequence). CDR3 length equals 15 residues. The trim removed 0 bases at V and 0 bases at J, leaving 3 bases unmatched.

The chain is built from TRBV9 and TRBJ2-5, with 16 nucleotides matching TRBD2. Germline V lookup: CDR1 SGDLS, CDR2 YYNGEE. Losses at the gene ends were 0 bases for V and 2 bases for J; bases not matched to a gene: 7. The CDR3 runs 19 residues. This chain's CDR3 is CASSVATGTSGRAQETQYF. The CDR3 DNA is TGTGCCAGCAGCGTAGCTACGGGGACTAGCGGGAGGGCACAAGAGACCCAGTACTTC.

The chain joins TRBV7-3 to TRBJ1-2; 11 bases are shared with TRBD1. Germline V gene lookup returns CDR1 SGHTA and CDR2 FQGTGA. The V gene end was trimmed by 4 bases and the J gene end by 6 bases; junction bases not matched to a gene: 7. This CDR3 contains 15 residues. The DNA for the CDR3 is TGTGCCAGCAGCTCAAAGGACAGGGGGCCGGATGGCTACACCTTC. It translates to CASSSKDRGPDGYTF.

This sequence joins TRBV20-1 and TRBJ2-5; the D is unclear. CDR3 length: 14 amino acids. Germline CDR1 is DFQATT and CDR2 is SNEGSKA (reference sequence). With 0 bases removed from V and 0 bases from J, the gap between germline ends came to 8 bases. In nucleotides, the CDR3 is TGCAGTGCTAGAGATGCGGCAGACCAAGAGACCCAGTACTTC. Amino acids: CSARDAADQETQYF.

Comments on this clonotype: A much larger clone differs from this one at a single base, so this may be a read error. The CDR3 carries no conserved terminal phenylalanine or tryptophan, so it likely arises from a read error. CDR3 bases: TGTGCCAGCAGCAGGGGATCGAGCAATCAGCCCCAGCATTCT. Its translation is CASSRGSSNQPQHS. The chain employs TRBV27 and TRBJ1-5, with a possible D match to TRBD1 (6 bases). Trimming took 6 bases from V and 1 from J, leaving 10 bases between them. The CDR3 is 14 residues long. CDR1 and CDR2 (germline): MNHEY, SMNVEV (reference sequence).

This chain links TRBV2 with TRBJ2-3, with 7 bases lining up with TRBD1. V was clipped by 7 bases and J by 8 bases; unmatched bases: 9. The CDR3 length is 13 residues. Germline V lookup: CDR1 SNHLY, CDR2 FYNNEI. CDR3 in amino acids: CASKAGTAVTQYF. CDR3 DNA: TGTGCCAGCAAGGCAGGGACAGCAGTTACGCAGTATTTT.

The chain uses TRBV29-1 and TRBJ2-7, with 8 bases fitting TRBD1. The CDR3 contains 14 residues. Germline assignment: CDR1 SQVTM and CDR2 ANQGSEA. With V trimmed by 8 bases and J by 7 bases, 16 bases remained unmatched. CDR3 in amino acids: CSLGQALLVGEQYF. DNA of the CDR3: TGCAGCTTGGGACAGGCCCTCTTGGTTGGGGAGCAGTACTTC.

In its sample, this clonotype was seen many times. The V gene is TRBV19, the J gene TRBJ1-6; D may be TRBD1 (5 bases). From germline, CDR1 is LNHDA and CDR2 SQIVND (reference sequence). Trimming took 1 base from V and 9 from J, leaving 10 bases between them. The CDR3 loop spans 14 amino acids. The CDR3 sequence: CASSIGQNRSPLHF. Here the CDR3 DNA reads TGTGCCAGTAGTATAGGACAGAACCGTTCACCCCTCCACTTT.

The V gene is TRBV27, the J gene TRBJ2-7; D may be TRBD2 (7 bases). The CDR3 sequence is 17 residues long. Germline V gives CDR1 MNHEY, CDR2 SMNVEV (reference sequence). Deletions cut 1 base from V and 3 bases from J, with 19 bases between. The CDR3 is CASSLWVGRGGGYEQYF. CDR3 in DNA: TGTGCCAGCAGTTTATGGGTGGGGCGGGGAGGGGGCTACGAGCAGTACTTC.

This sequence joins TRBV19 and TRBJ2-1, with TRBD2 matching over 8 bases. The CDR3 covers 14 residues. Germline V lookup: CDR1 LNHDA, CDR2 SQIVND (reference sequence). Trimming took 3 bases from V and 4 from J; bases not matched to a gene: 2. In DNA, the CDR3 is TGTGCCAGTAGTATTACGGGGGGGTACAATGAGCAGTTCTTC. Its translation: CASSITGGYNEQFF.

This clonotype was found a few times. This rearrangement joins TRBV7-2 to TRBJ1-1, with a tentative D call TRBD1 (5 bases). Germline V gene sequence: CDR1 SGHTA, CDR2 FQGNSA. The CDR3 covers 14 residues. The V end was cut by 4 bases, the J end by 1 base, with 10 bases between. CDR3 sequence reads: CASSSDSGNTEAFF. The CDR3 DNA reads as TGTGCCAGCAGCTCAGACAGTGGGAACACTGAAGCTTTCTTT.

The table lists this clonotype with many counts. The chain has TRBV5-1 and TRBJ1-1; D possibly corresponds to TRBD1 (5 bases). Germline V gene data show CDR1 as SGHRS and CDR2 as YFSETQ. The V gene lost 4 bases and the J gene lost 0 bases, with 16 bases spanning the gap. The CDR3 spans 16 residues. CDR3: CASSNRDRQVNTEAFF. CDR3 sequence (DNA): TGCGCCAGCAGCAACCGGGACCGCCAAGTGAACACTGAAGCTTTCTTT.

Comments on this clonotype: This may be a read error: a much more frequent sequence differs by one nucleotide. This chain uses TRBV6-2 or TRBV6-3 with TRBJ1-2, with D hard to call. Germline CDR1 is MNHEY and CDR2 is SVGEGT. The CDR3 loop spans 12 amino acids. This chain's CDR3 is CASSTGNYGHTF. The CDR3, as DNA: TGTGCCAGCAGTACCGGGAACTATGGCCACACCTTC.

The chain joins TRBV29-1 to TRBJ2-3; D is perhaps TRBD2 (6 bases). The CDR3 is 13 amino acids. The germline V and J ends were trimmed by 8 bases and 5 bases, with 17 bases remaining between them. CDR1 is SQVTM and CDR2 is ANQGSEA in the germline V gene. The CDR3 DNA reads TGCAGCTCTCGGGGTAGCGGCTTAGATACGCAGTATTTT. Translating gives CSSRGSGLDTQYF.

In this sample, this clonotype turned up a few times. The rearrangement links TRBV24-1 to TRBJ1-5; D unresolved. The germline V gene encodes CDR1 KGHDR and CDR2 SFDVKD. V was shortened by 1 base and J by 7 bases, with 10 bases between the two germline ends. CDR3 length: 14 residues. CDR3 sequence reads: CATSDFTLSQPQHF. The CDR3 DNA reads as TGTGCCACCAGTGATTTTACACTAAGCCAGCCCCAGCATTTT.